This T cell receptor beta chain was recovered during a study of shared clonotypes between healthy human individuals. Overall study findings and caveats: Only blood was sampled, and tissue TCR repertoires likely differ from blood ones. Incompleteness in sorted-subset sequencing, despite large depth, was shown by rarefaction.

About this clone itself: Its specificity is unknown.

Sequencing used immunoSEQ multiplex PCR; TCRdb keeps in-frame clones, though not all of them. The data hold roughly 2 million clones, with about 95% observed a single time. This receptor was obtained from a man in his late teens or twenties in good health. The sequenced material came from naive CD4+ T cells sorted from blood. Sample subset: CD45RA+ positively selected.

The CDR3, as DNA: TGTGCCGGCGGGGGAATACGGAACACTGAAGCTTTCTTT. It is translated as CAGGGIRNTEAFF. This chain uses TRBV30 with TRBJ1-1; possibly TRBD1 for D (5 bases). Deletions cut 8 bases from V and 1 base from J, with 14 bases between. This CDR3 has 13 amino acids. The germline gives CDR1 GTSNPN, CDR2 SVGIG (reference sequence).